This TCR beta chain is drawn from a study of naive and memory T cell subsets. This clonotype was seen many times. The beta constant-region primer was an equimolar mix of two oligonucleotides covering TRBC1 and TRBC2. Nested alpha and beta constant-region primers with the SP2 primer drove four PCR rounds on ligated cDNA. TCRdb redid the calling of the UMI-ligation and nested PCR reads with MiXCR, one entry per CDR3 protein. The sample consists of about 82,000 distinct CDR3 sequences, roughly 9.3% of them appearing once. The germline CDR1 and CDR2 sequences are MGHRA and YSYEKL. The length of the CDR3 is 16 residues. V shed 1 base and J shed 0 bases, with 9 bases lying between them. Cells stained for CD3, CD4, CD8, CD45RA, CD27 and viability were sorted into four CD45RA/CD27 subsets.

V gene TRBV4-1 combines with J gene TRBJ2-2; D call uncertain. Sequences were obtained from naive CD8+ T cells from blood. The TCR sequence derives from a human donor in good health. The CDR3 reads CASSQVWRSNTGELFF. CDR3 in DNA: TGCGCCAGCAGCCAAGTTTGGCGGTCGAACACCGGGGAGCTGTTTTTT.